The rows below give T cell receptor beta chains drawn from one sample of a study of blood T cell repertoires in COVID-19. Assay: immunoSEQ multiplex PCR; the TCRdb copy retains only in-frame clones and omits some. The top ten hold 4.5% to 6% of the sample, which has 100,000 to 150,000 clones, roughly 80% seen once. Material: peripheral blood. These receptors came from a man older than 75 with COVID-19, enrolled during active disease. Each CDR3 is given with its conserved first and last residue. Each record gives: CDR3 protein, V gene, clone size. Rows give clone size only sometimes, using once, few, many, or a class for an expanded clone.

CASSLEYSSGNTIYF,TRBV7-2,.
CATSDRVAYNEQFF,TRBV24-1,.
CASSLPGQGSEQYF,TRBV5-6,.
CASSQVPGELNEQFF,TRBV4-2,few
CASSLGTGSYGYTF,TRBV7-2,.
CASSFTQGLSGSDEQFF,TRBV27,.
CASTKQGLDTDTQYF,TRBV6-6,.
CASSPGTSGYEQYF,TRBV7-9,.
CSAAMTGGNTEAFF,TRBV29-1,.
CASSLGGFGDREAFF,TRBV5-4,.
CAITPRDYTGELFF,TRBV10-3,.
CASSLLATNEKLFF,TRBV5-1,.
CASRGQDTQYF,TRBV28,.
CASSLLTEAFF,TRBV19,few
CASSAGFRGQETQYF,TRBV6-2/TRBV6-3,.
CASSPTLTGFYEQYF,TRBV3-1/TRBV3-2,.
CSASRPQTSGSPNSYNEQFF,TRBV20-1,.
CAISGGQGATEAFF,TRBV10-3,.
CASRTGTSGSKQYF,TRBV28,.
CASTQVGGTQYF,TRBV12-3/TRBV12-4,.
CASSVGLGGVAFF,TRBV9,few
CASRTGAEQYF,TRBV6-6,.
CASSSVLNTEAFF,TRBV7-9,.
CASTPSGRETQYF,TRBV28,.
CASSLGSGVLNTEAFF,TRBV7-6,.
CASKLAVYNEQFF,TRBV2,.
CASARMNTEAFF,TRBV18,once
CASSLGLAGFREQYF,TRBV14,.
CASRKTGGNYGYTF,TRBV28,.
CASSDGPSSPGQGYYGYTF,TRBV5-1,.
CASSLSAGAHEDEQYF,TRBV7-9,once
CASGGTGGTQYF,TRBV2,.
CTSSFGTSRDRFF,TRBV1,.
CASSLFLANNEQFF,TRBV28,.
CASSEQQGSGANVLTF,TRBV18,few
CATSSPSGSPDTQYF,TRBV24-1,.
CASSSGQGTDTQYF,TRBV28,.
CASSVVPVAGANVLTF,TRBV9,.
CASSSNSGQRNHIYF,TRBV28,few
CASSFQGNTGELFF,TRBV5-1,.
CASSLGDRVNTEAFF,TRBV7-2,.
CASTSIGVGQGWEQYF,TRBV28,once
CASSLREGTGASTEAFF,TRBV5-1,.
CASSTRTGLYGYTF,TRBV19,.
CASGNGRAGETQYF,TRBV12-5,.
CASSIDLGGMTDTQYF,TRBV19,.
CASSVGLAGDEQFF,TRBV9,.
CSAALKDRMNTGELFF,TRBV29-1,.
CASSPMGTGNQPQHF,TRBV28,once
CASSPWGGQGSEQYF,TRBV27,.
CASSPRQGEFYGYTF,TRBV28,.